The 6 T cell receptor beta chains below come from one sample, sequenced in a study of blood T cells in healthy people across ages. The use of a sample-barcoded 5' primer and a J-beta primer mix characterized a second PCR of about 7 to 12 cycles. Using its own MiXCR run on the 5' RACE reads, TCRdb lists one record per CDR3 protein. This table has 920,000 or so distinct CDR3 sequences, under 55% appearing once. The sample consisted of blood. Receptor source: a woman aged 55-75 years in good health.

CDR3 bases: TGCAGCCATTCCCCCGGGACAAGGTCTGAAGCTTTCTTT. Its translation is CSHSPGTRSEAFF. This sequence joins TRBV29-1 and TRBJ1-1, with D tentatively TRBD1 (6 bases). V was trimmed by 8 bases and J by 6 bases, leaving 19 bases between them. Looked up from germline, CDR1 is SQVTM and CDR2 is ANQGSEA. There are 13 residues in the CDR3. Full variable domain (remainder filled in from reference TRBV29-1 and TRBJ1-1): SAVISQKPSRDICQRGTSLTIQCQVDSQVTMMFWYRQQPGQSLTLIATANQGSEATYESGFVIDKFPISRPNLTFSTLTVSNMSPEDSSIYLCSHSPGTRSEAFFGQGTRLTVV.

The table lists this clonotype with a few counts. The V call is TRBV29-1, the J call TRBJ2-3; D is uncertain. The CDR3 covers 12 residues. The germline CDR1 and CDR2 sequences are SQVTM and ANQGSEA. The V gene lost 8 bases and the J gene lost 5 bases, with 14 bases spanning the gap. CDR3 in DNA: TGCAGCACCAAGGCGGTTTTAGATACGCAGTATTTT. It is translated as CSTKAVLDTQYF.

This sequence joins TRBV2 and TRBJ2-7, with no clear D. The V end was cut by 6 bases, the J end by 0 bases, with 12 bases between. This CDR3 spans 14 amino acids. CDR1 SNHLY and CDR2 FYNNEI come from the germline V gene. In DNA, the CDR3 is TGTGCCAGCAGCCTCGGTATACACTCCTACGAGCAGTACTTC. Translating it yields CASSLGIHSYEQYF.

This clonotype was recorded a few times. V is TRBV10-3 and J is TRBJ2-7; 7 bases are a match to TRBD1. This CDR3 spans 13 amino acids. The germline gives CDR1 ENHRY, CDR2 SYGVKD. The V segment lost 6 bases and the J segment 3 bases; nucleotides outside the gene matches: 5. CDR3 protein: CAIRGQANYEQYF. The CDR3 region has the DNA TGTGCCATCAGAGGACAGGCTAACTACGAGCAGTACTTC.

Comment on this clonotype: One end of the junction fails to match germline, which may point to a read error. V gene TRBV29-1 combines with J gene TRBJ2-3; 7 bases align to TRBD2. CDR1 and CDR2 (germline): SQVTM, ANQGSEA. This CDR3 contains 14 residues. The CDR3 DNA is TGCAACGTTGGGACTACCGTAGAGACAGATACGCAGTATTTT. The encoded protein is CNVGTTVETDTQYF.

This clonotype has a handful of counts. The chain carries TRBV6-5 and TRBJ2-5, with a tentative D call TRBD2 (5 bases). V was shortened by 0 bases and J by 2 bases, with 10 bases between the two germline ends. Germline lookup yields CDR1 MNHEY and CDR2 SVGAGI. The CDR3 runs to 15 residues. CDR3 nucleotides: TGTGCCAGCAGTTACTCGTGGGAGAGTCAAGAGACCCAGTACTTC. This codes for CASSYSWESQETQYF.